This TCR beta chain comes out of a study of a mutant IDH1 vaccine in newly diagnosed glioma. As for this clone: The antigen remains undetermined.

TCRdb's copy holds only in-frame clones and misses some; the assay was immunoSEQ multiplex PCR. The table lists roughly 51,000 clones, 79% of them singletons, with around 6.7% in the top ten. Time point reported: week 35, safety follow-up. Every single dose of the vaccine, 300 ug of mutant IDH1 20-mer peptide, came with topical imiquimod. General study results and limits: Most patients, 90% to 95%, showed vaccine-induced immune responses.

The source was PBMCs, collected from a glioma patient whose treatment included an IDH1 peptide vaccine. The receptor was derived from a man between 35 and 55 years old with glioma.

In nucleotides, the CDR3 is TGTGCCAGCAGTCCAATAGGGGGGGCAACTAATGAAAAACTGTTTTTT. This gives the protein CASSPIGGATNEKLFF. The chain has TRBV27 and TRBJ1-4, with a possible D match to TRBD1 (6 bases). The CDR3 spans 16 residues. Trimming removed 5 bases at V and 0 bases at J, with 13 bases between. Germline CDR1 reads MNHEY; CDR2 reads SMNVEV (reference sequence).